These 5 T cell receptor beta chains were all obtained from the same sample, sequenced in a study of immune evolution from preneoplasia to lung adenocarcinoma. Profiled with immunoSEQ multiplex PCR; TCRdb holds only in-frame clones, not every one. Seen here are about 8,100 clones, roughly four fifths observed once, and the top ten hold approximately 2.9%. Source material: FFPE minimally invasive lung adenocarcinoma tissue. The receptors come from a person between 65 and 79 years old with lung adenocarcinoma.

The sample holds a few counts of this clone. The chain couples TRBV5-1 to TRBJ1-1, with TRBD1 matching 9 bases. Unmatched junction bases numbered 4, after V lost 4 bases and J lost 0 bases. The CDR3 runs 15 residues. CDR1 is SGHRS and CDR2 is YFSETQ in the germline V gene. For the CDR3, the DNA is TGCGCCAGCAGCACTGGGGACAGGGTGAACACTGAAGCTTTCTTT. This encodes CASSTGDRVNTEAFF.

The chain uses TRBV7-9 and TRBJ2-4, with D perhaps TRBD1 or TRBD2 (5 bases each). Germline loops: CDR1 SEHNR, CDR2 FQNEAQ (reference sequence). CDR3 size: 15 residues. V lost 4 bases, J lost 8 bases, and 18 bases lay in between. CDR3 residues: CASSYGLGRGDIQYF. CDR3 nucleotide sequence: TGTGCCAGCAGCTACGGACTGGGGAGAGGGGACATTCAGTACTTC.

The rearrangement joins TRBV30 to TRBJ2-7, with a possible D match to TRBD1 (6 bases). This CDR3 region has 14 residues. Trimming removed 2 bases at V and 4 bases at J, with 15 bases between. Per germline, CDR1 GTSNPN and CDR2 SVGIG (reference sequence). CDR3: CAWSSRGNVYEQYF. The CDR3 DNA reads TGTGCCTGGAGTAGCAGGGGAAACGTTTACGAGCAGTACTTC.

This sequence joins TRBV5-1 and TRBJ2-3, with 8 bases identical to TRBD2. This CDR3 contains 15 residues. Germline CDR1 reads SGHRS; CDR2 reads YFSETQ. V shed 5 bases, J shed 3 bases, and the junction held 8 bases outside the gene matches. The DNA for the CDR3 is TGCGCCAGCAGAAAGAACGGGGGGGGAACAGATACGCAGTATTTT. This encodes CASRKNGGGTDTQYF.

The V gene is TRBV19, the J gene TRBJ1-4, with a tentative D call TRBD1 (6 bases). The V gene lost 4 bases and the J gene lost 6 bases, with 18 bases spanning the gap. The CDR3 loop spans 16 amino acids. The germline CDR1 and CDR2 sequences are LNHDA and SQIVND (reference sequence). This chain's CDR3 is CASSRRPGQLDEKLFF. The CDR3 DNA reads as TGTGCCAGTAGTAGACGCCCGGGACAACTTGATGAAAAACTGTTTTTT.